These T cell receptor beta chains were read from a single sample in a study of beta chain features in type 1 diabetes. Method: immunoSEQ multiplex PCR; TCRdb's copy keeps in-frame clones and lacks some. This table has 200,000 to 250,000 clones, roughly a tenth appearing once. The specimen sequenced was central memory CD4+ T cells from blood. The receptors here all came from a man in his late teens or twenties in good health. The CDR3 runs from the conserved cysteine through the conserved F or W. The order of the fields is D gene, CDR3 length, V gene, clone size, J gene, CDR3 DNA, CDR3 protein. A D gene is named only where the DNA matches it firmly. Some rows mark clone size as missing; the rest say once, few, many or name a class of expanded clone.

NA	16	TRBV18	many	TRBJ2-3	TGTGCCAGCTCACCACCTGGATACGGGTACACAGATACGCAGTATTTT	CASSPPGYGYTDTQYF
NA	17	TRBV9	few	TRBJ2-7	TGTGCCAGCAGCGGAGACAGAACGGGACGGGGCTCCTACGAGCAGTACTTC	CASSGDRTGRGSYEQYF
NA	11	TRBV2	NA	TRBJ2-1	TGTGCCACCAGCCCCTACAATGAGCAGTTCTTC	CATSPYNEQFF
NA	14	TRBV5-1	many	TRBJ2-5	TGCGCCAGCAGCTTACGCCGGGACCAAGAGACCCAGTACTTC	CASSLRRDQETQYF
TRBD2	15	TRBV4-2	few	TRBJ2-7	TGTGCCAGCAGCCAAGACCAAGCGGGAGGTGCCGAGCAGTACTTC	CASSQDQAGGAEQYF
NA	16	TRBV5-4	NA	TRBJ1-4	TGTGCCAGCAGCTTGGGAGGAGGCAGGGCTAATGAAAAACTGTTTTTT	CASSLGGGRANEKLFF
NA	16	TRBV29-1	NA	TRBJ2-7	TGCAGCGTGGGGGACCCAGGCGGCCTAGAGAGCTACGAGCAGTACTTC	CSVGDPGGLESYEQYF
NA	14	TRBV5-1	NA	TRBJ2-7	TGCGCCAGCAGCTTGACCCAGGGAGGCGACGAGCAGTACTTC	CASSLTQGGDEQYF
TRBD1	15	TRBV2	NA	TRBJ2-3	TGTGCCAGCAGTAAAAATGGACAGGGGGGAGATACGCAGTATTTT	CASSKNGQGGDTQYF
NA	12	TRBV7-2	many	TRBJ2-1	TGTGCCAGCAGCGCCCAAATGTATGAGCAGTTCTTC	CASSAQMYEQFF
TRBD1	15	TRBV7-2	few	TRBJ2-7	TGTGCCAGCAGCCGAGGGACAGGGGAATGGGACGAGCAGTACTTC	CASSRGTGEWDEQYF
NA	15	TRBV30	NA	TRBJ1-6	TGTGCCTGGAGTGTGCCGGCCTCAAAGGGATCACCCCTCCACTTT	CAWSVPASKGSPLHF
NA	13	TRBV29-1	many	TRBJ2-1	TGCAGCGTTGGTATTTACTCCTACAATGAGCAGTTCTTC	CSVGIYSYNEQFF
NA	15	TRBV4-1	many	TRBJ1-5	TGCGCCAGCAGCCAGACAGCGTTTAGCAATCAGCCCCAGCATTTT	CASSQTAFSNQPQHF
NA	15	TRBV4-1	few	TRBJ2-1	TGCGCCCGCAGCCAAGGAATGCCAGGATACAATGAGCAGTTCTTC	CARSQGMPGYNEQFF
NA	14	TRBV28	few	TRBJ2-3	TGTGCCAGCAGTCCCTGGGGGCGCGGAGATACGCAGTATTTT	CASSPWGRGDTQYF
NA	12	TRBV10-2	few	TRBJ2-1	TGCGCCAGCAGTAGTTATTCTAATGAGCAGTTCTTC	CASSSYSNEQFF
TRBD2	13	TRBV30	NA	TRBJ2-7	TGTGCCTGGAGTGGGGGACTAGCGGGTGAGCAGTACTTC	CAWSGGLAGEQYF
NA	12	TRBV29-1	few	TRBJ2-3	TGCAGCGTCCTAGTTTTGGCAGATACGCAGTATTTT	CSVLVLADTQYF
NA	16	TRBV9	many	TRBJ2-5	TGTGCCAGCAGCCGGAGCCCACTAAGATTGCAAGAGACCCAGTACTTC	CASSRSPLRLQETQYF
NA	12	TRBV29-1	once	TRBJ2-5	TGCAGCGCTACGGACGACCAAGAGACCCAGTACTTC	CSATDDQETQYF
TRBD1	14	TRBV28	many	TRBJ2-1	TGTGCCAGCAGCCGCCGGACAGGCTACAATGAGCAGTTCTTC	CASSRRTGYNEQFF
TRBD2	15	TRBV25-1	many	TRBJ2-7	TGTGCCAGCAGTGGAACCGGGACTAGCGGCTACGAGCAGTACTTC	CASSGTGTSGYEQYF
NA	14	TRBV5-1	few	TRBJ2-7	TGCGCCAGCGCCCTCGATGGCAGGACCTACGAGCAGTACTTC	CASALDGRTYEQYF
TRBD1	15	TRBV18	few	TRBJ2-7	TGTGCCAGCTCGCTCACAGGACAGGGACGGTACGAGCAGTACTTC	CASSLTGQGRYEQYF
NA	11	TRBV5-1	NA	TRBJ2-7	TGCGCCAGCAGCTTGTTAGGGGAGCAGTACTTC	CASSLLGEQYF
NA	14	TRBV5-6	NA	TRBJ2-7	TGTGCCAGCAGCTTGGTTAGGGTTGGATACGAGCAGTACTTC	CASSLVRVGYEQYF
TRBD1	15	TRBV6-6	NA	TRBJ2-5	TGTGCCAGCAGCATCCCCGCAGGGGGCTCAGAGACCCAGTACTTC	CASSIPAGGSETQYF
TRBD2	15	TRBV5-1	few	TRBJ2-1	TGCGCCAGCAGCTTGGGACTAGCGGTTAACAATGAGCAGTTCTTC	CASSLGLAVNNEQFF
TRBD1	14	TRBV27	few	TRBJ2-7	TGTGCCAGCAGCCGGGACAGGGGAGCCTACGAGCAGTACTTC	CASSRDRGAYEQYF
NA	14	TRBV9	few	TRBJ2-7	TGTGCCAGCAGCGCGGTAGAGGATAGGAACGAGCAGTACTTC	CASSAVEDRNEQYF
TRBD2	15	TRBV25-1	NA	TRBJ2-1	TGTGCCAGCAGTCCAAGGACTAGCGGCTACAATGAGCAGTTCTTC	CASSPRTSGYNEQFF
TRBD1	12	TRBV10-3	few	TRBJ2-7	TGTGCCAGCAAAGGGACAGGGGACGAGCAGTACTTC	CASKGTGDEQYF
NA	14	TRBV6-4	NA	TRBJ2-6	TGTGCCAGCAGTGACTCGTGGGAGGCCAACGTCCTGACTTTC	CASSDSWEANVLTF
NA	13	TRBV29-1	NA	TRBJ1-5	TGCAGCGTTGTTGAGGGCGATAATCAGCCCCAGCATTTT	CSVVEGDNQPQHF
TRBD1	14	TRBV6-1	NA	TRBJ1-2	TGTGCCAGCAGCGAGGACAGGGGGCGAGGCGGCTACACCTTC	CASSEDRGRGGYTF
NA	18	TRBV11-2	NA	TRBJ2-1	TGTGCCAGCAGCTTAGTCGCAGGGACGGGTGATGGCTACAATGAGCAGTTCTTC	CASSLVAGTGDGYNEQFF
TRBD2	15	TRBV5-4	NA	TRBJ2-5	TGTGCCAGCAGATTTTTTAGGACTAGCGAAGAGACCCAGTACTTC	CASRFFRTSEETQYF
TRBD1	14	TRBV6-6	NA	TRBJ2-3	TGTGCCAGCAGGCAGGGGGCAAGCACAGATACGCAGTATTTT	CASRQGASTDTQYF
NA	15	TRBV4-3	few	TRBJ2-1	TGCGCCAGCAGCCAAGTGTCGGGATTACGCAATGAGCAGTTCTTC	CASSQVSGLRNEQFF
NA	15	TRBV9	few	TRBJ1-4	TGTGCCAGCAGCGTAGCGCCTCAGTGGGATGAAAAACTGTTTTTT	CASSVAPQWDEKLFF
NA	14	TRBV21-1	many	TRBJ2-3	TGTGCCGGGCGCCCCCAACAAGCCCAAGATACGCAGTATTTT	CAGRPQQAQDTQYF
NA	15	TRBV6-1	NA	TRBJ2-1	TGTGCCAGCAGTGAAGCCAGGCTTTCCTACAATGAGCAGTTCTTC	CASSEARLSYNEQFF
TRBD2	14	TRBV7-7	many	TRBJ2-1	TGTGCTAGCAGCCCGACTAGCGGGAGGGGTGAGCAGTTCTTC	CASSPTSGRGEQFF
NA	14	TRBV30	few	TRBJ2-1	TGTGCCTGGAGTTTTGGCTTCAGGTTGGGTGAGCAGTTCTTC	CAWSFGFRLGEQFF
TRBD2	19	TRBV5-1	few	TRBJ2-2	TGCGCCAGCAGCTCCCGCCCCGGGACTAGCGGGACTAACACCGGGGAGCTGTTTTTT	CASSSRPGTSGTNTGELFF
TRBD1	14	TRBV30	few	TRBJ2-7	TGTGCCTGGAGTGCCGGGACAGGGCCCTACGAGCAGTACTTC	CAWSAGTGPYEQYF
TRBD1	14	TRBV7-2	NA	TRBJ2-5	TGTGCCAGCAGCTTAGGACAGGGGGTGAAGACCCAGTACTTC	CASSLGQGVKTQYF
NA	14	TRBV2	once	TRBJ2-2	TGTGCCAGCAGACCCCCCGGGGGACCCGGGGAGCTGTTTTTT	CASRPPGGPGELFF
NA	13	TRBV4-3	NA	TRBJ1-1	TGCGCCAGCAGCCTACTACTTGGTACTGAAGCTTTCTTT	CASSLLLGTEAFF
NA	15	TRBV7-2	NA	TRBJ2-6	TGTGCCAGCGGGGGTCTCTACTCTGGGGCCAACGTCCTGACTTTC	CASGGLYSGANVLTF
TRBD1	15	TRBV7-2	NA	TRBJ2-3	TGTGCCAGCAGCTTACCAGGGGGCCTGCCAGATACGCAGTATTTT	CASSLPGGLPDTQYF
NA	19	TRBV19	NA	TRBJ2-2	TGTGCCAGTAGTATAGATTGGTTCGCCACAGGGCTTTGGACCGGGGAGCTGTTTTTT	CASSIDWFATGLWTGELFF
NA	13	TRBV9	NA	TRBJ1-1	TGTGCCAGCAGCGCTGATATGAACACTGAAGCTTTCTTT	CASSADMNTEAFF
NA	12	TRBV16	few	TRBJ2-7	TGTGCCAGCAGCCAATCGACCTACGAGCAGTACTTC	CASSQSTYEQYF
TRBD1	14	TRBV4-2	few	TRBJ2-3	TGTGCCAGCAGCCAACAGGGGGACGCAGATACGCAGTATTTT	CASSQQGDADTQYF